These 2 T cell receptor beta chains share one sample of origin, sequenced in a study of vaccination effects on CD4 cells after COVID-19. Ahead of sequencing, the ViraFEST assay grew antigen-specific CD4+ T cells using viral peptide pools. Scientists isolated CD4+ T cells after a roughly 10-day culture period ended. This individual tested PCR-positive for SARS-CoV-2 infection between March and December 2020. Libraries were prepared by immunoSEQ multiplex PCR; TCRdb keeps only in-frame clonotypes and omits some of them. The sample carries more than 35,000 clones, around 79% recorded once. No cognate antigen is known for these TCRs. This sample comprised CD4+ T cells from PBMCs cultured with a peptide pool, obtained before COVID-19 vaccination. The receptor source for this set is a human donor who had a prior SARS-CoV-2 infection.

The chain joins TRBV5-1 to TRBJ2-5; 9 nucleotides align to TRBD2. Germline CDR1 reads SGHRS; CDR2 reads YFSETQ. There are 16 residues in the CDR3. V shed 7 bases and J 3 bases; nucleotides not matched to a gene: 13. The chain's CDR3 is CASHWKLAGGEETQYF. CDR3 DNA sequence: TGCGCCAGCCACTGGAAACTAGCGGGTGGGGAAGAGACCCAGTACTTC.

This clone appeared once. The V gene is TRBV19, the J gene TRBJ1-2; maybe TRBD1 (5 bases). V was cut by 7 bases and J by 1 base, with 13 bases left in between. This CDR3 is built from 14 residues. Germline V gene sequence: CDR1 LNHDA, CDR2 SQIVND (reference sequence). The CDR3: CASKQAPLNYGYTF. CDR3 coding DNA: TGTGCCAGTAAACAGGCCCCCCTTAACTATGGCTACACCTTC.